A selection of T cell receptor beta chains follows, all from one sample in a study of cytomegalovirus exposure and HLA in healthy donors. Some clones are missing from TCRdb's copy, which holds only in-frame ones; the method was immunoSEQ multiplex PCR. The data contain about 100,000 clones, roughly 74% of them singletons. Sequencing was done on a sample of PBMCs. The receptors were gathered from a woman under 30 in good health and CMV-seropositive. CDR3s include the opening cysteine and the closing phenylalanine or tryptophan. A D gene is named only where the DNA matches it firmly. For some rows the clone size is stated as once, few or many, or as a class when expanded; others skip it.

V	D	size	J	DNA	CDR3
TRBV4-1	-	-	TRBJ2-7	TGCGCCAGCAGCCAAGATGAACAGGGTTGGAACGAGCAGTACTTC	CASSQDEQGWNEQYF
TRBV11-3	TRBD2	-	TRBJ2-5	TGTGCCAGCAGTAAAGCGGGAGGGACCACGGAGACCCAGTACTTC	CASSKAGGTTETQYF
TRBV6-1	TRBD1	-	TRBJ1-4	TGTGCCAGCAGCTCGGGACAGAATGAAAAACTGTTTTTT	CASSSGQNEKLFF
TRBV5-4	-	-	TRBJ1-1	TGTGCCAGCAGCTTGGTCTCGCGGAACACTGAAGCTTTCTTT	CASSLVSRNTEAFF
TRBV19	-	-	TRBJ1-4	TGTGCCAGTAGTATAAGCGACAGGAATCCTGAAAAACTGTTTTTT	CASSISDRNPEKLFF
TRBV7-8	-	-	TRBJ2-2	TGTGCCAGCAGCTTAGCGCCCGCGGCCGGGGAGCTGTTTTTT	CASSLAPAAGELFF
TRBV11-2	-	-	TRBJ2-7	TGTGCCAGCAGCTTAGGAGGACGGGGAAGCTCCTACGAGCAGTACTTC	CASSLGGRGSSYEQYF
TRBV5-1	TRBD2	few	TRBJ2-1	TGCGCCAGCACCGAGGCGGGAGAGGAGCAGTTCTTC	CASTEAGEEQFF
TRBV9	TRBD2	once	TRBJ2-5	TGTGCCAGCAGCGTAGGATCTAGCGGGGCTCAAGAGACCCAGTACTTC	CASSVGSSGAQETQYF
TRBV9	-	once	TRBJ1-6	TGTGCCAGCAGCGTAGGGGAGGATTCACCCCTCCACTTT	CASSVGEDSPLHF
TRBV4-2	-	-	TRBJ1-2	TGTGCCAGCAGCCAAGGGGCAGAGTTTAACTATGGCTACACCTTC	CASSQGAEFNYGYTF
TRBV5-1	TRBD1	-	TRBJ1-1	TGCGCCAGCAGCTCTGAGGGGGCCTTAAACACTGAAGCTTTCTTT	CASSSEGALNTEAFF
TRBV4-3	-	-	TRBJ1-3	TGCGCCAGCAGCCAAGATCTCGTCTCTGGAAACACCATATATTTT	CASSQDLVSGNTIYF
TRBV6-5	-	-	TRBJ1-6	TGTGCCAGCAGCCCCGGACACAATTCACCCCTCCACTTT	CASSPGHNSPLHF
TRBV6-1	TRBD1	few	TRBJ1-4	TGTGCCAGCAGTTTCGGGACAGCTAATGAAAAACTGTTTTTT	CASSFGTANEKLFF
TRBV7-9	TRBD1	-	TRBJ2-7	TGTGCCAGCAGCTCACCGGGACAGCCCTACGAGCAGTACTTC	CASSSPGQPYEQYF
TRBV5-6	TRBD2	few	TRBJ2-5	TGTGCCAGCAGCTTATGGGGGGGTCGTGGGGAGACCCAGTACTTC	CASSLWGGRGETQYF
TRBV11-2	-	-	TRBJ1-4	TGTGCCAGCAGCTTAGGGAAGGGGTTAGCAACTAATGAAAAACTGTTTTTT	CASSLGKGLATNEKLFF
TRBV2	-	-	TRBJ2-3	TGTGCCAGCAGTGAAACAGCCCTCCTAAACACAGATACGCAGTATTTT	CASSETALLNTDTQYF
TRBV9	-	-	TRBJ2-2	TGTGCCAGCAGCGAGAATCTAGACAGTTACACCGGGGAGCTGTTTTTT	CASSENLDSYTGELFF
TRBV27	TRBD2	-	TRBJ2-1	TGTGCCAGCAGTTTAAGGCTAGCGGGAGGAAACAATGAGCAGTTCTTC	CASSLRLAGGNNEQFF
TRBV10-1	-	few	TRBJ2-2	TGCGCCAGCAGTAGACAGACCACCGGGGAGCTGTTTTTT	CASSRQTTGELFF
TRBV7-6	TRBD2	-	TRBJ2-5	TGTGCCCCTCCCCCACCGGGACTAGGGGAGACCCAGTACTTC	CAPPPPGLGETQYF
TRBV4-1	-	-	TRBJ1-5	TGCGCCAGCAGCCAAGCCGGGGAGGTCCGCAATCAGCCCCAGCATTTT	CASSQAGEVRNQPQHF
TRBV11-2	TRBD1	-	TRBJ1-2	TGTGCCAGCAGCCCATCGACAGGGGGCTATGGCTACACCTTC	CASSPSTGGYGYTF
TRBV5-4	TRBD2	medium-sized	TRBJ2-5	TGTGCCAGCAGCTACCTAGGGAGGGAGGAAGAGACCCAGTACTTC	CASSYLGREEETQYF
TRBV27	-	-	TRBJ1-6	TGTGCCAGCAGTTACAGGACGCCTAATTCACCCCTCCACTTT	CASSYRTPNSPLHF
TRBV7-6	-	-	TRBJ2-7	TGTGCCAGCAGCCAGGGACTCTCCCTCTACGAGCAGTACTTC	CASSQGLSLYEQYF
TRBV7-3	TRBD1	-	TRBJ1-5	TGTGCCAGCAGCCCAATCGCAGGGACAGCAGATAGCAATCAGCCCCAGCATTTT	CASSPIAGTADSNQPQHF
TRBV7-9	-	-	TRBJ1-1	TGTGCCAGCAAAGAGGGGGGGCGCAGGAACACTGAAGCTTTCTTT	CASKEGGRRNTEAFF
TRBV7-2	-	-	TRBJ2-5	TGTGCCAGCAGCTTCTCGCGGGGCGGTGGGGAGACCCAGTACTTC	CASSFSRGGGETQYF
TRBV6-1	TRBD1	few	TRBJ2-1	TGTGCCAGCAGCCGACAGGGCTCCTACAATGAGCAGTTCTTC	CASSRQGSYNEQFF
TRBV11-3	-	-	TRBJ2-5	TGTGCCAGCAGCTCCGGCCGTGAGGGCAAGACCCAGTACTTC	CASSSGREGKTQYF
TRBV4-3	TRBD2	-	TRBJ2-5	TGCGCCAGCAGCCGATTAGCCGGGACTACGCAAGAGACCCAGTACTTC	CASSRLAGTTQETQYF
TRBV28	-	-	TRBJ2-7	TGTGCCAGCAGCCCTCGACACATCCCTAACTCCTACGAGCAGTACTTC	CASSPRHIPNSYEQYF
TRBV25-1	-	-	TRBJ2-5	TGTGCCAGCAGTTCCCTGACTCAGCTGGGGGCCGGGGAGACCCAGTACTTC	CASSSLTQLGAGETQYF
TRBV7-9	-	-	TRBJ2-5	TGTGCCAGCAGCCCACGGGACTCCCAAGAGACCCAGTACTTC	CASSPRDSQETQYF
TRBV28	-	-	TRBJ1-3	TGTGCCAGCGACAGGCACTCTGGAAACACCATATATTTT	CASDRHSGNTIYF
TRBV5-1	TRBD2	-	TRBJ2-7	TGCGCCAGCAGCCCTGGACTAGCGGGGGGGATTCCCTACGAGCAGTACTTC	CASSPGLAGGIPYEQYF
TRBV28	-	-	TRBJ2-7	TGTGCCAGCAGGCCCCAGGGCTCCTACGAGCAGTACTTC	CASRPQGSYEQYF
TRBV25-1	-	once	TRBJ1-2	TGTGCCAGCAGTGGACCGGGATGGGGGCTCCACGGCTACACCTTC	CASSGPGWGLHGYTF
TRBV16	-	-	TRBJ1-5	TGTGCCAGCAACCAACACCCCGGCGGGGAGGGGAATCAGCCCCAGCATTTT	CASNQHPGGEGNQPQHF
TRBV15	-	-	TRBJ2-1	TGTGCCACCAGCAGAGAACGGGCGGGGTCCAATGAGCAGTTCTTC	CATSRERAGSNEQFF